The 6 T cell receptor beta chains reported below all come from one sample, sequenced in a study of blood T cell repertoires in COVID-19. Using immunoSEQ multiplex PCR, the repertoire was profiled, and TCRdb retains in-frame clones only, with some absent. The data hold 50,000 or so clones, with about 83% observed a single time. Input material: peripheral blood. These receptors were taken from a man aged 35 to 55 with acute or convalescent COVID-19.

This chain joins TRBV19 and TRBJ1-2, with TRBD1 identical over 9 bases. The CDR3 totals 15 residues. The V and J ends lost 2 bases and 7 bases, in that order; junction bases with no gene match: 8. Germline V gene data show CDR1 as LNHDA and CDR2 as SQIVND (reference sequence). The CDR3 nucleotides are TGTGCCAGTAGTATACAAACAGGGGGCGCGAGTGGCTACACCTTC. This codes for CASSIQTGGASGYTF. Full variable domain (remainder filled in from reference TRBV19 and TRBJ1-2): DGGITQSPKYLFRKEGQNVTLSCEQNLNHDAMYWYRQDPGQGLRLIYYSQIVNDFQKGDIAEGYSVSREKKESFPLTVTSAQKNPTAFYLCASSIQTGGASGYTFGSGTRLTVV.

This clone was counted only a few times. The V call is TRBV5-6, the J call TRBJ1-3, with D possibly being TRBD1 (6 bases). Trimming removed 2 bases at V and 4 bases at J, with 10 bases between. The CDR3 totals 14 residues. CDR1 and CDR2 from the germline V gene are SGHDT and YYEEEE. The CDR3 coding sequence is TGTGCCAGCAGCTTTGGGGGGGCCGGAAACACCATATATTTT. Protein sequence: CASSFGGAGNTIYF.

V is TRBV24-1 and J is TRBJ1-5, with no clear D. The germline CDR1 and CDR2 sequences are KGHDR and SFDVKD. Trimming removed 9 bases from V and 0 bases from J, with 8 bases in between. The CDR3 has 13 residues. CDR3: CATQRVSNQPQHF. Here the CDR3 DNA reads TGTGCCACCCAGAGGGTTAGCAATCAGCCCCAGCATTTT.

V gene TRBV5-1 combines with J gene TRBJ2-7, with a tentative D call TRBD2 (6 bases). The length of the CDR3 is 15 residues. Trimming removed 4 bases from V and 0 bases from J, with 14 bases in between. Looked up from germline, CDR1 is SGHRS and CDR2 is YFSETQ. CDR3 coding DNA: TGCGCCAGCAGCCCAGCGGGTCAAAGCTCCTACGAGCAGTACGTC. Protein: CASSPAGQSSYEQYV.

The rearrangement links TRBV5-4 to TRBJ2-2; perhaps TRBD1 as D (6 bases). Germline V gene data show CDR1 as SGHNT and CDR2 as YYREEE (reference sequence). CDR3 length equals 16 residues. The V end lost 3 bases, the J end lost 6 bases, and 18 bases lay between the germline ends. CDR3 sequence reads: CASSYGQTERSGELFF. CDR3 coding DNA: TGTGCCAGCAGCTACGGACAGACAGAGCGATCCGGGGAGCTGTTTTTT.

The rearrangement links TRBV7-9 to TRBJ2-7; unclear D gene. Germline CDR1 and CDR2: SEHNR and FQNEAQ (reference sequence). V lost 3 bases to trimming and J lost 3 bases, with 6 bases between them. This CDR3 is built from 12 residues. The chain's CDR3 is CASSFTSYEQYF. In DNA, the CDR3 is TGTGCCAGCAGCTTTACAAGCTACGAGCAGTACTTC.